This T cell receptor beta chain was identified in a study of CDR3 diversity in severe acne. TCRdb re-analysed the PCR reads in MiXCR, keeping a single row per CDR3 protein. The sample contains around 94,000 distinct CDR3 sequences, under 60% of which appear only once. Germline assignment: CDR1 KGHDR and CDR2 SFDVKD. V was pared by 4 bases and J by 4 bases, with 24 bases between. This CDR3 is 18 amino acids long. Specimen: blood. The chain joins TRBV24-1 to TRBJ2-5; maybe TRBD2 (6 bases). This TCR was sampled from a male donor with acne. In nucleotides, the CDR3 is TGTGCCACCAGTGACCCCGGGGGACCTAGAGGCTTCGGAGAGACCCAGTACTTC. Translation: CATSDPGGPRGFGETQYF.